Presented here are 12 T cell receptor beta chains from one specimen sequenced in a study of blood T cells in healthy people across ages. A second PCR of 7 to 11 cycles used a sample-barcoded 5' primer and a J-beta primer mix. TCRdb reprocessed the 5' RACE reads via MiXCR and lists one record per CDR3 protein. The data hold over a million distinct CDR3 sequences, with approximately 25% observed a single time. The same data also went into a second study, on T cells of mothers and their children.

Sequencing was performed on blood. These receptors were collected from a girl aged 2-10 years in good health.

This clonotype has a handful of counts. The chain carries TRBV24-1 and TRBJ1-2, with a possible D match to TRBD1 (5 bases). V lost 8 bases and J lost 8, with 17 bases in between. This CDR3 comprises 13 residues. Germline V gene data show CDR1 as KGHDR and CDR2 as SFDVKD. The CDR3 sequence is CATKSAGRGGYTF. CDR3 DNA sequence: TGTGCCACCAAATCAGCAGGGAGAGGAGGCTACACCTTC.

The rearrangement joins TRBV5-1 to TRBJ2-3; the D is unclear. Trimming removed 3 bases at V and 6 bases at J, with 8 bases between. This CDR3 spans 12 amino acids. Germline CDR1 is SGHRS and CDR2 is YFSETQ. CDR3 protein: CASSWGGDTQYF. In DNA, the CDR3 is TGCGCCAGCAGCTGGGGTGGTGATACGCAGTATTTT.

The rearrangement uses TRBV7-3 and TRBJ2-5; 14 bases match TRBD2. The end of the DNA is better explained by TRBJ2-7, so the J call may be wrong. CDR3 length equals 16 residues. Germline CDR1 is SGHTA and CDR2 is FQGTGA. As DNA, the CDR3 is TGTGCCAGCAGCCCCGTCGGGACTAGCGGGAGTCTCGAGCAGTACTTC. It translates to CASSPVGTSGSLEQYF.

This chain connects TRBV10-3 to TRBJ1-4, with D unclear. The ends were cut back, 4 bases at V and 3 bases at J, with 15 bases in the middle. This CDR3 is built from 16 residues. Germline V CDR1 and CDR2: ENHRY, SYGVKD. The CDR3 DNA sequence: TGTGCCATCAGTGTGGCAGGAGCTACTCCTAATGAAAAACTGTTTTTT. It specifies CAISVAGATPNEKLFF.

This clonotype was seen a few times. The V call is TRBV28, the J call TRBJ2-5; perhaps TRBD2 as D (6 bases). The closer fit of TRBJ2-7 to the DNA end suggests the J call may be wrong. The germline gives CDR1 MDHEN, CDR2 SYDVKM. This CDR3 contains 15 residues. In DNA form, the CDR3 reads TGTGCCAGCATCGGGGCGGGATCCATTACCTGCGAGCAGTACTTC. This sequence encodes CASIGAGSITCEQYF.

The chain employs TRBV2 and TRBJ2-1, with D perhaps matching TRBD1 or TRBD2 (5 bases each). The CDR3 has 17 amino acids. Trimming took 6 bases from V and 2 from J, leaving 20 bases between them. Germline loops: CDR1 SNHLY, CDR2 FYNNEI. This chain's CDR3 is CASRGERLTFTYNEQFF. For the CDR3, the DNA is TGTGCCAGCAGAGGGGAGCGTCTAACTTTTACCTACAATGAGCAGTTCTTC.

The table lists this clonotype with a few counts. The gene calls are TRBV5-1 and TRBJ2-7; TRBD2 aligns across 9 bases. Germline V gene sequence: CDR1 SGHRS, CDR2 YFSETQ. The CDR3 is 16 amino acids. The ends lost 3 bases at V and 1 base at J; junction bases unmatched: 8. The chain's CDR3 is CASSSYLAGESYEQYF. DNA of the CDR3: TGCGCCAGCAGCTCGTATTTAGCGGGAGAATCCTACGAGCAGTACTTC.

The CDR3 DNA follows: TGTGCCAGCAGTTACATCCCAACAGGGTATAATGAAAAACTGTTTTTT. It codes for CASSYIPTGYNEKLFF. The chain joins TRBV6-5 to TRBJ1-4, with D possibly TRBD1 on 6 matching bases. V lost 2 bases to trimming and J lost 4 bases, with 14 bases between them. Germline V gene sequence: CDR1 MNHEY, CDR2 SVGAGI. The CDR3 length is 16 residues.

The sample holds a few counts of this clonotype. V and J are TRBV20-1 and TRBJ1-4; no clear D gene. CDR3 size: 14 residues. Germline values: CDR1 DFQATT, CDR2 SNEGSKA (reference sequence). V shed 3 bases and J shed 3 bases, with 11 bases lying between them. CDR3 protein: CSARQSEANEKLFF. The CDR3 DNA sequence: TGCAGTGCTAGGCAGTCCGAAGCTAATGAAAAACTGTTTTTT.

Only a few counts were recorded for this clonotype. The chain carries TRBV7-2 and TRBJ2-1; 7 nucleotides match TRBD2. Germline V CDR1 and CDR2: SGHTA, FQGNSA. After removal of 6 bases from V and 9 bases from J, the junction contained 8 bases not matched to a gene. The CDR3 has 13 amino acids. CDR3 nucleotide sequence: TGTGCCAGCAGGTTCCTAGCGGAGTCTGAGCAGTTCTTC. The encoded protein is CASRFLAESEQFF.

V usage is TRBV18 and J usage is TRBJ2-7; TRBD1 matches 8 bases. The CDR3 is 15 amino acids. Per the germline V gene, CDR1 is KGHSH and CDR2 is LQKENI. Germline trimming cut 3 bases from V and 2 bases from J; bases unmatched to any gene: 6. The CDR3 sequence: CASSPADRVTYEQYF. The CDR3 DNA follows: TGTGCCAGCTCACCCGCGGACAGGGTAACCTACGAGCAGTACTTC.

This clonotype was counted between two and nine times. The chain carries TRBV2 and TRBJ2-4, with a weak D call TRBD1 (5 bases). The V gene lost 10 bases and the J gene lost 7 bases, with 14 bases spanning the gap. Per the germline V gene, CDR1 is SNHLY and CDR2 is FYNNEI. CDR3 length: 12 amino acids. CDR3 region: CATLDRENIQYF. As DNA, the CDR3 is TGTGCCACCTTAGACAGAGAGAACATTCAGTACTTC.